A selection of T cell receptor beta chains follows, all from one sample in a study of T cell changes during pregnancy in multiple sclerosis. Clones were read by immunoSEQ multiplex PCR, and TCRdb kept only the in-frame ones, dropping some. The data contain approximately 100,000 clones, approximately 94% of them singletons. Specimen: peripheral blood, collected in the second trimester of pregnancy. The receptor set was obtained from a female donor with multiple sclerosis, enrolled in a pregnancy study. The CDR3 runs from the conserved cysteine through the conserved F or W. A D gene is named only where the DNA matches it firmly. Rows give clone size only sometimes, using once, few, many, or a class for an expanded clone.

CDR3aa | CDR3nt | j_gene | abundance | d_gene | v_gene
CASSITGNTYNEQFF | TGTGCCAGTAGTATCACGGGTAATACCTACAATGAGCAGTTCTTC | TRBJ2-1 | once | . | TRBV19
CASSDKRSFQETQYF | TGTGCCAGCAGTGACAAGCGGAGTTTCCAAGAGACCCAGTACTTC | TRBJ2-5 | . | . | TRBV25-1
CASRFPQRQGAQRYGYTF | TGTGCCAGCAGATTTCCCCAACGCCAGGGGGCGCAAAGATATGGCTACACCTTC | TRBJ1-2 | . | TRBD1 | TRBV28
CASSYNRALRESEQFF | TGTGCCAGCAGTTACAACCGAGCATTAAGGGAGAGTGAGCAGTTCTTC | TRBJ2-1 | . | . | TRBV6-5
CASSFRTDQPQHF | TGTGCCAGCAGCTTTAGAACGGATCAGCCCCAGCATTTT | TRBJ1-5 | . | . | TRBV7-9
CASRAGLFTDTQYF | TGTGCCAGCAGGGCAGGACTTTTCACAGATACGCAGTATTTT | TRBJ2-3 | . | . | TRBV6-5
CASSLEGGSNQPQHF | TGCGCCAGCAGCTTGGAAGGGGGCAGCAATCAGCCCCAGCATTTT | TRBJ1-5 | few | TRBD1 | TRBV5-1
CASSQYQGYEQYF | TGTGCCAGCAGCCAATACCAGGGCTACGAGCAGTACTTC | TRBJ2-7 | many | . | TRBV7-7
CASSFGGSADTQYF | TGTGCCAGCAGCTTCGGCGGGAGTGCAGATACGCAGTATTTT | TRBJ2-3 | . | TRBD2 | TRBV7-2
CASSYRGQNTEAFF | TGTGCCAGCAGTTACCGAGGGCAGAACACTGAAGCTTTCTTT | TRBJ1-1 | . | . | TRBV6-5
CASSLDRVNTEAFF | TGCGCCAGCAGCCTGGACAGGGTCAACACTGAAGCTTTCTTT | TRBJ1-1 | . | TRBD1 | TRBV5-1
CASRMDRGGGYTF | TGTGCCAGCAGAATGGACAGGGGGGGTGGCTACACCTTC | TRBJ1-2 | . | TRBD1 | TRBV6-5
CASRGDTATNEKLFF | TGTGCCAGCAGGGGGGACACCGCAACTAATGAAAAACTGTTTTTT | TRBJ1-4 | . | . | TRBV6-1
CASIRQGWGYGYTF | TGTGCCAGCATTCGCCAGGGTTGGGGTTATGGCTACACCTTC | TRBJ1-2 | . | . | TRBV27
CASSRDRGGYNEQFF | TGTGCCAGCAGTCGGGACAGGGGCGGGTACAATGAGCAGTTCTTC | TRBJ2-1 | . | TRBD1 | TRBV6-1
CASLRGNQPQHF | TGTGCCAGCTTACGGGGAAATCAGCCCCAGCATTTT | TRBJ1-5 | . | . | TRBV6-1
CASSPGGRYGYTF | TGCGCCAGCAGTCCAGGGGGCCGCTATGGCTACACCTTC | TRBJ1-2 | . | TRBD1 | TRBV23-1
CASSSVDRGGQPQHF | TGTGCCAGCAGTTCTGTGGACAGGGGTGGTCAGCCCCAGCATTTT | TRBJ1-5 | . | TRBD1 | TRBV28
CSTGGQGWTSGINTQYF | TGCAGTACTGGGGGACAGGGTTGGACTAGCGGGATAAATACGCAGTATTTT | TRBJ2-3 | . | TRBD2 | TRBV29-1
CASRLRGRAQTGELFF | TGTGCCAGCAGGCTTCGCGGGAGGGCCCAAACCGGGGAGCTGTTTTTT | TRBJ2-2 | . | TRBD2 | TRBV27
CASSLDRGFNEQFF | TGTGCCAGCAGCTTGGACAGGGGATTCAATGAGCAGTTCTTC | TRBJ2-1 | . | TRBD1 | TRBV5-5
CASSFAGGLTNEQYF | TGTGCCAGCAGCTTCGCGGGGGGGCTTACTAACGAGCAGTACTTC | TRBJ2-7 | . | TRBD2 | TRBV5-4
CASSETGTGRYEQYF | TGTGCCAGCAGCGAAACCGGGACGGGGAGGTACGAGCAGTACTTC | TRBJ2-7 | . | . | TRBV7-2
CASSLEGGTEAFF | TGCGCCAGCAGCTTAGAGGGGGGGACTGAAGCTTTCTTT | TRBJ1-1 | . | . | TRBV5-1
CASKPGGLDTGELFF | TGTGCCAGCAAACCAGGGGGCTTGGACACCGGGGAGCTGTTTTTT | TRBJ2-2 | . | TRBD1 | TRBV28
CASSSRGGADTQYF | TGTGCCAGCAGCTCACGGGGGGGCGCAGATACGCAGTATTTT | TRBJ2-3 | . | TRBD2 | TRBV7-9
CSDSGASDEQFF | TGCAGCGATAGCGGAGCTTCGGATGAGCAGTTCTTC | TRBJ2-1 | . | . | TRBV29-1
CASSLKGRRETQYF | TGTGCCAGCAGTTTAAAGGGGCGCCGGGAGACCCAGTACTTC | TRBJ2-5 | once | . | TRBV27
CASSVGQGKRQDGYTF | TGCGCCAGCAGTGTTGGCCAGGGGAAACGTCAGGATGGCTACACCTTC | TRBJ1-2 | . | . | TRBV10-2
CASSRRQGTPGELFF | TGTGCCAGCAGCCGCCGACAGGGGACGCCCGGGGAGCTGTTTTTT | TRBJ2-2 | . | TRBD1 | TRBV7-2
CASSFRDSYNEQFF | TGTGCCAGCAGTTTCCGGGACTCCTACAATGAGCAGTTCTTC | TRBJ2-1 | once | . | TRBV11-2
CASSLQSTNEKLFF | TGTGCCAGCTCACTACAGTCAACTAATGAAAAACTGTTTTTT | TRBJ1-4 | . | . | TRBV18
CASSGEAGASYNEQFF | TGTGCCAGCAGTGGGGAAGCGGGAGCTTCCTACAATGAGCAGTTCTTC | TRBJ2-1 | . | TRBD2 | TRBV25-1
CAIRSDRGTEAFF | TGTGCCATCAGATCCGACAGGGGTACTGAAGCTTTCTTT | TRBJ1-1 | . | TRBD1 | TRBV10-3
CASRGEGAYEQYF | TGTGCCAGCAGGGGGGAGGGTGCCTACGAGCAGTACTTC | TRBJ2-7 | . | TRBD2 | TRBV27
CASSKGDSGNTEAFF | TGCGCCAGCAGCAAAGGCGATTCCGGGAACACTGAAGCTTTCTTT | TRBJ1-1 | once | . | TRBV4-1
CASSWDSPSYNEQFF | TGCGCCAGCAGCTGGGACTCCCCCTCCTACAATGAGCAGTTCTTC | TRBJ2-1 | . | . | TRBV5-1
CASSLTDSIYEQYF | TGTGCCAGCAGCTTGACGGACTCCATCTACGAGCAGTACTTC | TRBJ2-7 | . | . | TRBV4-2
CASSIGRGGYNEQFF | TGTGCCAGTAGTATAGGCAGAGGGGGCTACAATGAGCAGTTCTTC | TRBJ2-1 | . | . | TRBV19
CASQPPGGRTEAFF | TGTGCCAGCCAGCCCCCAGGGGGTAGGACTGAAGCTTTCTTT | TRBJ1-1 | . | TRBD1 | TRBV28
CASSLALGQGMALSEAFF | TGTGCCAGCAGCTTAGCGCTGGGACAGGGCATGGCATTGAGTGAAGCTTTCTTT | TRBJ1-1 | . | TRBD1 | TRBV7-9
CASSVGDRGSYEQYF | TGTGCCAGCAGCGTAGGGGACAGGGGATCCTACGAGCAGTACTTC | TRBJ2-7 | . | TRBD1 | TRBV9
CASSSPGLTDTQYF | TGTGCCAGCAGTTCCCCGGGACTTACAGATACGCAGTATTTT | TRBJ2-3 | . | . | TRBV27
CATSRDLGRRLGSGYTF | TGTGCCACCAGCAGAGATCTCGGCAGGCGCCTGGGGAGCGGCTACACCTTC | TRBJ1-2 | . | . | TRBV15
CASSLTSGRAGDTQYF | TGTGCCAGCAGCTTGACTAGCGGGAGGGCCGGGGATACGCAGTATTTT | TRBJ2-3 | . | TRBD2 | TRBV5-4
CASSPSAGIQETQYF | TGTGCCAGCAGTCCCTCGGCGGGGATTCAAGAGACCCAGTACTTC | TRBJ2-5 | . | . | TRBV6-1
CASSLEGGISNQPQHF | TGTGCCAGCAGTTTAGAAGGGGGTATTAGCAATCAGCCCCAGCATTTT | TRBJ1-5 | . | . | TRBV7-9
CASSVGVQGGGNTIYF | TGTGCCAGCAGCGTAGGAGTGCAGGGCGGTGGAAACACCATATATTTT | TRBJ1-3 | . | . | TRBV9
CASSSLAGGRNEQFF | TGTGCCAGCAGTTCGTTAGCGGGAGGGAGAAATGAGCAGTTCTTC | TRBJ2-1 | . | TRBD2 | TRBV6-5
CASQTRGGFLNEQFF | TGTGCCAGCCAGACGCGGGGGGGCTTCCTGAATGAGCAGTTCTTC | TRBJ2-1 | . | TRBD2 | TRBV6-5
CASSASGGKQETQYF | TGTGCCAGCAGCGCTAGCGGGGGGAAACAAGAGACCCAGTACTTC | TRBJ2-5 | . | TRBD2 | TRBV9